The sequence of this T cell receptor (beta chain) was determined in a study of blood T cell repertoires in COVID-19. At the level of the study: Both acute and convalescent COVID-19 samples were obtained from the United States, Italy and Spain.

CDR1 and CDR2 from the germline V gene are SGHNT and YYREEE (reference sequence). The V segment lost 3 bases and the J segment 5 bases; nucleotides outside the gene matches: 9. The CDR3 has 15 amino acids. Data came from immunoSEQ multiplex PCR; TCRdb stores just in-frame clones and leaves some out. The table lists around 35,000 clones, roughly 90% of them singletons, with over 9.5% in the top ten. Sequenced: peripheral blood. The TCR originated in a man in his 60s with active COVID-19. The chain has TRBV5-4 and TRBJ1-1, with TRBD1 identical over 8 bases. This CDR3 is CASSSNQGAQTEAFF. The CDR3, as DNA: TGTGCCAGCAGCTCTAATCAGGGGGCTCAAACTGAAGCTTTCTTT.